This entry features one T cell receptor (beta chain) sequence. These data originate in a study of T cell responses to AZD1222 COVID-19 vaccine. This CDR3 comprises 9 residues. The V gene lost 5 bases and the J gene lost 13 bases, with 8 bases spanning the gap. Germline-derived CDR1 and CDR2 are SGHVS and FQNEAQ. Profiling relied on immunoSEQ multiplex PCR, and the TCRdb table lists in-frame clones only, not all of them. The table records around 140,000 clones, around nine tenths of them present only once. This sample comprised peripheral blood, obtained on day 0 of AZD1222 vaccination. The clonotype was recovered from an adult in good health. The V and J genes are TRBV7-8 and TRBJ1-2; D gene ambiguous. The CDR3 is CASSQGLTF. The CDR3 region has the DNA TGTGCCAGCAGCCAAGGGCTCACCTTC.